The clone carrying this T cell receptor (beta chain) was detected many times. The target antigen is unknown. This entry belongs to a study of T cell clonality in common variable immunodeficiency. Clones were read by immunoSEQ multiplex PCR, and TCRdb kept only the in-frame ones, dropping some. The counts give around 39,000 clones, none of them seen only once; 0.95% is held by the top ten. Study-level results: The cause of increased CVID clonality remains unclear without subpopulation sequencing. CVID subjects had higher TCRbeta clonality than healthy controls, most marked in about a third. Compared with controls, CVID subjects had fewer shared TCRbeta clones.

The TCR originated in a person aged 18 to 70 in good health. The material sequenced was peripheral blood mononuclear cells.

CDR3 residues: CASSFELTGTEAFF. The sequenced CDR3 bases are TGTGCCAGCAGTTTCGAGCTCACGGGGACTGAA. The chain combines TRBV12-3 or TRBV12-4 with TRBJ1-1, with D unresolved. Read sequence stops 3 residues before the CDR3 end, and the germline J gene provides the missing end. CDR3 length equals 14 residues. Trimming took off 3 bases at V and 5 bases at J, with 13 bases between the two ends.